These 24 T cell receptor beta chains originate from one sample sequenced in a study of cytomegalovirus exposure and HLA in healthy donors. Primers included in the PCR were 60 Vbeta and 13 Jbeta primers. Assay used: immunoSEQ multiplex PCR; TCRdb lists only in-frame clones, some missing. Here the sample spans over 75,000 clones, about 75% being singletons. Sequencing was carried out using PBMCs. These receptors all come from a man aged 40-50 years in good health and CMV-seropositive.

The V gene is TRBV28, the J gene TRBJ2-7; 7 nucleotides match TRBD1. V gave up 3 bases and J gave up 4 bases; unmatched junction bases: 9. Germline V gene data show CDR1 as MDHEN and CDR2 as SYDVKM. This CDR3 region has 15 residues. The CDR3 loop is CASSFHRGGSYEQYF. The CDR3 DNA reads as TGTGCCAGCAGTTTTCACAGGGGTGGATCATACGAGCAGTACTTC.

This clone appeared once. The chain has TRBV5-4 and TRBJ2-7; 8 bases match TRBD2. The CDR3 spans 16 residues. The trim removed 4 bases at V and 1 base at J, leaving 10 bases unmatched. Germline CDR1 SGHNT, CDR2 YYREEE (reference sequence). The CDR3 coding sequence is TGTGCCAGCAGCATGTCCCAGGGGACTAGATCCTACGAGCAGTACTTC. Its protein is CASSMSQGTRSYEQYF.

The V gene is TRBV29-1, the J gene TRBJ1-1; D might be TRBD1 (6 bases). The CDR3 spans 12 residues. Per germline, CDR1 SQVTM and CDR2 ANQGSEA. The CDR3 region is CRVGGADAEAFF. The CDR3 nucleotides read TGCAGGGTGGGGGGGGCGGATGCTGAAGCTTTCTTT.

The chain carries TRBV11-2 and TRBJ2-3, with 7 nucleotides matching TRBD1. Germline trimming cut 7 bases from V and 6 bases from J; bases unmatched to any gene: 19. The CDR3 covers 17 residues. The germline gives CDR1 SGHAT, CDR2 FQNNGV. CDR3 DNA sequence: TGTGCCAGCACCACCCTTCAACGACAGGGAAAGCCGGATACGCAGTATTTT. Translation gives CASTTLQRQGKPDTQYF.

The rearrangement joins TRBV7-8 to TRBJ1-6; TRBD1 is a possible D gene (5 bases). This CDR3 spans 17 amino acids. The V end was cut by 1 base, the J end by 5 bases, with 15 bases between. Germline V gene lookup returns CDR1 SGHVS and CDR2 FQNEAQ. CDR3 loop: CASSLVGGNKNNSPLHF. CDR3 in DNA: TGTGCCAGCAGCTTAGTTGGGGGGAATAAAAATAATTCACCCCTCCACTTT. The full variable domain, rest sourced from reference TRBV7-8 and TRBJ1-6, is GAGVSQSPRYKVAKRGQDVALRCDPISGHVSLFWYQQALGQGPEFLTYFQNEAQLDKSGLPSDRFFAERPEGSVSTLKIQRTQQEDSAVYLCASSLVGGNKNNSPLHFGNGTRLTVT.

DNA of the CDR3: TGTGCCAGCAAGGGGACTAGTCGTTACAATGAGCAGTTCTTC. Its protein product is CASKGTSRYNEQFF. The chain combines TRBV28 with TRBJ2-1, with 8 bases matching TRBD2. The CDR3 extends over 14 amino acids. Germline V gene sequence: CDR1 MDHEN, CDR2 SYDVKM. V lost 7 bases to trimming and J lost 4 bases; unmatched junction nucleotides: 6.

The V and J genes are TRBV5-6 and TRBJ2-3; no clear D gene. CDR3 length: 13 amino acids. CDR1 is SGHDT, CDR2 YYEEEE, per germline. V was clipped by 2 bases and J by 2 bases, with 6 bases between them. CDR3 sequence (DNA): TGTGCCAGCAGCTTCCAACTCACAGATACGCAGTATTTT. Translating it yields CASSFQLTDTQYF.

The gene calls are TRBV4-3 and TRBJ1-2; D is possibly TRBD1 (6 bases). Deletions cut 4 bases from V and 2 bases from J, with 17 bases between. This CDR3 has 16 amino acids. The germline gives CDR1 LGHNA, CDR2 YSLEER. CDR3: CASSRDSQGINYGYTF. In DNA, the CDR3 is TGCGCCAGCAGCCGCGACTCCCAGGGGATAAACTATGGCTACACCTTC.

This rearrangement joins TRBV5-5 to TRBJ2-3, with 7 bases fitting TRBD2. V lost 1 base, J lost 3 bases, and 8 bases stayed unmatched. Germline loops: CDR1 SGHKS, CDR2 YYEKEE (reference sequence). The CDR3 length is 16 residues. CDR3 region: CASSLSLADLTDTQYF. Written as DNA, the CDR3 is TGTGCCAGCAGCTTGAGCCTAGCGGATTTAACAGATACGCAGTATTTT.

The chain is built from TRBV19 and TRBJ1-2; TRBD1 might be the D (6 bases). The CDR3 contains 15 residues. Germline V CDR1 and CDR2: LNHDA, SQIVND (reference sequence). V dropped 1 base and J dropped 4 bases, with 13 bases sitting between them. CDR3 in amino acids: CASSIGDGQTYGYTF. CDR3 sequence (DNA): TGTGCCAGTAGTATAGGGGACGGACAGACCTATGGCTACACCTTC.

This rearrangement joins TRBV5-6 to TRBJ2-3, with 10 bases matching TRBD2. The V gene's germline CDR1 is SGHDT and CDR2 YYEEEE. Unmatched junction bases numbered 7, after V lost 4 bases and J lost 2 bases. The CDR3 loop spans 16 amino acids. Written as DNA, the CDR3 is TGTGCCAGCAGCCCAGGACTAGCGGCATACACAGATACGCAGTATTTT. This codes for CASSPGLAAYTDTQYF.

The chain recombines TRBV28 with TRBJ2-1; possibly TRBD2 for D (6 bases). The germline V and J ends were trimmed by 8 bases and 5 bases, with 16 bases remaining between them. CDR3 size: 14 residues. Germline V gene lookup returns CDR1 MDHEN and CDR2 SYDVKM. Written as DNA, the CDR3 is TGTGCCAGCCTCTCTTCCAGGGAGGACAATGAGCAGTTCTTC. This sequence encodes CASLSSREDNEQFF.

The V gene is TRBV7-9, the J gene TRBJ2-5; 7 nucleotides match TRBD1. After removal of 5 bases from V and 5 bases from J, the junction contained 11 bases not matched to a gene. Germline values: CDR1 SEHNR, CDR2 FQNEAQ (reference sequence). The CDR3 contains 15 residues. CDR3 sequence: CASSPPRQGVETQYF. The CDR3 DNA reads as TGTGCCAGCAGCCCTCCGAGACAGGGCGTGGAGACCCAGTACTTC.

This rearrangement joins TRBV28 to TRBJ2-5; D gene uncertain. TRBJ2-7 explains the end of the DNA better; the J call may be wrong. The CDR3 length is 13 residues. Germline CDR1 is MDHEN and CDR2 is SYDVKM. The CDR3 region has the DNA TGTGCCAGCAGTACTCCACAGAGATACGAGCAGTACTTC. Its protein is CASSTPQRYEQYF.

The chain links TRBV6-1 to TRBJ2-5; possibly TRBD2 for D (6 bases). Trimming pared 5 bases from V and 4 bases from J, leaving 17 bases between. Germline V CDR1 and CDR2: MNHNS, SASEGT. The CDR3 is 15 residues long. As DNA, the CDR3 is TGTGCCAGCAGTTCGACTAGAGGCAGACGAGAGACCCAGTACTTC. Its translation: CASSSTRGRRETQYF.

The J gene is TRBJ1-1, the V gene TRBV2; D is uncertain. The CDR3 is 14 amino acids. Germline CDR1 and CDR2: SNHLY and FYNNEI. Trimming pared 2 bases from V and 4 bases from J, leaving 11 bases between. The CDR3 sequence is CASSEFGVGTEAFF. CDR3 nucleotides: TGTGCCAGCAGTGAATTCGGGGTGGGCACTGAAGCTTTCTTT.

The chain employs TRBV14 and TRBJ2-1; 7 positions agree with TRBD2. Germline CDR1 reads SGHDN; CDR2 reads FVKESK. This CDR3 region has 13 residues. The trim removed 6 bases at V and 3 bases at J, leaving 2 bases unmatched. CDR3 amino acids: CASSLAVYNEQFF. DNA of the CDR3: TGTGCCAGCAGTCTAGCGGTCTACAATGAGCAGTTCTTC.

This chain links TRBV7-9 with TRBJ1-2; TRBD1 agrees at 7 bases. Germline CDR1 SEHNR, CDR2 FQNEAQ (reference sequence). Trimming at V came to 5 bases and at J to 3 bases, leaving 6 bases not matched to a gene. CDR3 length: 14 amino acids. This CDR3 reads CASSIRDRYYGYTF. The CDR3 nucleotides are TGTGCCAGCAGCATCCGGGACAGATACTATGGCTACACCTTC.

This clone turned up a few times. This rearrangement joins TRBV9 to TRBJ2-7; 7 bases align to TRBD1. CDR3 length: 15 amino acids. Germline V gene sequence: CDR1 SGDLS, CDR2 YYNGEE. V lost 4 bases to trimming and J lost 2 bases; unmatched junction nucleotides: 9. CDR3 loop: CASSLTWDRTYEQYF. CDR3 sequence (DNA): TGTGCCAGCAGCCTAACTTGGGACAGAACCTACGAGCAGTACTTC.

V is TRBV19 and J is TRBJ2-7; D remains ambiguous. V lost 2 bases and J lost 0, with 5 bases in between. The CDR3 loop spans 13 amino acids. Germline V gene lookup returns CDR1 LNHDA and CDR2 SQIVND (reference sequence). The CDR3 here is CASSISFSYEQYF. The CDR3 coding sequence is TGTGCCAGTAGTATAAGCTTCTCCTACGAGCAGTACTTC.

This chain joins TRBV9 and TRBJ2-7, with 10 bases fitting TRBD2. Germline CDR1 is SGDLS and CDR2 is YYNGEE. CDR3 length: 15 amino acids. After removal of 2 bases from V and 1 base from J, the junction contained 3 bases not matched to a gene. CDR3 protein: CASSVGLAESYEQYF. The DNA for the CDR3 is TGTGCCAGCAGCGTCGGACTAGCGGAGTCCTACGAGCAGTACTTC.

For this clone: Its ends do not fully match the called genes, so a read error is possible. The CDR3 reads CSSSHGGVMGNSPLHF. In DNA form, the CDR3 reads TGTTCCAGCAGCCATGGGGGGGTAATGGGTAATTCACCCCTCCACTTT. The genes are TRBV7-9 and TRBJ1-6, with D perhaps TRBD1 (5 bases). Germline loops: CDR1 SEHNR, CDR2 FQNEAQ (reference sequence). This CDR3 has 16 residues.

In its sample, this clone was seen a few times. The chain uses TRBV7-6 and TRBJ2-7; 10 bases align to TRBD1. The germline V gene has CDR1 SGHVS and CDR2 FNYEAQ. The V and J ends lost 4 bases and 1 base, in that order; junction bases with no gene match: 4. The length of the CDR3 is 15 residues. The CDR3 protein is CASSSGTGVSYEQYF. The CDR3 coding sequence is TGTGCCAGCAGCTCCGGGACAGGGGTGTCCTACGAGCAGTACTTC.

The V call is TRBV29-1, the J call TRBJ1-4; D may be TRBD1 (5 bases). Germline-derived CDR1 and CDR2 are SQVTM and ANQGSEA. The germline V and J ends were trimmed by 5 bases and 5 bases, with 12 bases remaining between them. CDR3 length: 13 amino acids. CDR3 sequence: CSVSRQRNEKLFF. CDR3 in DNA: TGCAGCGTTTCAAGACAGAGGAATGAAAAACTGTTTTTT.